This TCR beta chain emerged from a study of T cell changes during pregnancy in multiple sclerosis. Only in-frame clones appear in the TCRdb table, and some are missing; sequencing was by immunoSEQ multiplex PCR. This table has 35,000 or so clones, roughly nine tenths appearing once. This clone appeared once. The CDR3 is made up of 14 amino acids. The germline V and J ends were trimmed by 4 bases and 1 base, with 10 bases remaining between them. Germline V gene sequence: CDR1 SGHVS, CDR2 FQNEAQ. The rearrangement joins TRBV7-8 to TRBJ1-1, with D perhaps TRBD1 (6 bases). The sequencing here drew on CD4+ T cells from peripheral blood mononuclear cells, taken in the third trimester of pregnancy. This TCR was sampled from a female donor in good health, enrolled as a control in a pregnancy study. CDR3 in DNA: TGTGCCAGCAGCTACAGGGAGGGGAACACTGAAGCTTTCTTT. Amino acids: CASSYREGNTEAFF.